This T cell receptor beta chain was found in a study of control samples from healthy donors and cancer patients. Data came from immunoSEQ multiplex PCR; TCRdb stores just in-frame clones and leaves some out. This table holds roughly 88,000 clones, approximately 89% found once. CDR3 length: 16 residues. V lost 2 bases and J lost 1; bases outside the gene matches: 6. The germline CDR1 and CDR2 sequences are SGHRS and YFSETQ. The rearrangement links TRBV5-1 to TRBJ1-1, with TRBD1 matching over 9 bases. The clonotype originates from a woman under 40 in good health. Sample: blood. The CDR3 reads CASSLKQGAGNTEAFF. Written as DNA, the CDR3 is TGCGCCAGCAGCTTAAAACAGGGGGCGGGGAACACTGAAGCTTTCTTT.